One sample yielded the 23 T cell receptor beta chains listed below, sequenced in a study of cytomegalovirus exposure and HLA in healthy donors. The PCR had 60 Vbeta and 13 Jbeta primers. Repertoires were generated with immunoSEQ multiplex PCR, while TCRdb's copy carries only in-frame clones and drops some. Of 150,000 to 170,000 clones listed, 80% are singletons. Sequenced: PBMCs. These receptors all come from a man aged 25-45 years in good health and CMV-seropositive.

This chain links TRBV4-2 with TRBJ2-7, with 9 bases aligning to TRBD1. The CDR3 sequence is 14 residues long. Germline values: CDR1 LGHNA, CDR2 YNFKEQ. V was pared by 6 bases and J by 1 base, with 4 bases of the junction left unmatched. CDR3 residues: CASRQDRGSYEQYF. The CDR3 nucleotides read TGTGCCAGCAGACAGGACAGGGGTTCCTACGAGCAGTACTTC.

The chain uses TRBV11-3 and TRBJ2-1; 7 positions agree with TRBD2. V trimming: 5 bases; J trimming: 2 bases; junction bases outside the gene matches: 6. The CDR3 is 15 residues long. The V gene's germline CDR1 is SGHNT and CDR2 YENEEA. The CDR3 reads CASSPTSAAYNEQFF. Here the CDR3 DNA reads TGTGCCAGCAGCCCAACTAGCGCCGCCTACAATGAGCAGTTCTTC.

The rearrangement joins TRBV7-9 to TRBJ2-5; 9 nucleotides align to TRBD2. Germline V gene sequence: CDR1 SEHNR, CDR2 FQNEAQ (reference sequence). Trimming removed 1 base from V and 0 bases from J; junction bases left unmatched: 9. The CDR3 spans 18 residues. CDR3: CASSLVGGRAQYQETQYF. The DNA for the CDR3 is TGTGCCAGCAGCTTAGTAGGCGGGAGGGCCCAGTACCAAGAGACCCAGTACTTC.

The J gene is TRBJ2-7, the V gene TRBV7-9; maybe TRBD2 (6 bases). Trimming took 3 bases from V and 0 from J, leaving 18 bases between them. This CDR3 has 17 amino acids. Germline V lookup: CDR1 SEHNR, CDR2 FQNEAQ (reference sequence). The CDR3 reads CASSFSPSGPSSYEQYF. Written as DNA, the CDR3 is TGTGCCAGCAGCTTTTCCCCGAGCGGGCCGAGCTCCTACGAGCAGTACTTC.

The sample holds one count of this clone. The chain links TRBV10-3 to TRBJ2-5; 9 nucleotides agree with TRBD1. The J call may be in error: the DNA end matches TRBJ2-7 better. CDR3 length: 15 amino acids. Germline CDR1 and CDR2: ENHRY and SYGVKD. This CDR3 is CAISGAGQGVYEQYF. DNA for the CDR3: TGTGCCATCAGTGGCGCGGGACAGGGCGTTTACGAGCAGTACTTC.

V is TRBV9 and J is TRBJ2-6, with D maybe TRBD1 (8 bases). V was pared by 4 bases and J by 0 bases, with 17 bases between. Per germline, CDR1 SGDLS and CDR2 YYNGEE. The CDR3 sequence is 18 residues long. The CDR3, as DNA: TGTGCCAGCAGCCCCCGGGACAGGACTAGCTCTGGGGCCAACGTCCTGACTTTC. Residues: CASSPRDRTSSGANVLTF. Full variable domain (outside the CDR3, taken from reference TRBV9 and TRBJ2-6): DSGVTQTPKHLITATGQRVTLRCSPRSGDLSVYWYQQSLDQGLQFLIQYYNGEERAKGNILERFSAQQFPDLHSELNLSSLELGDSALYFCASSPRDRTSSGANVLTFGAGSRLTVL.

This clone has a single count. The chain is built from TRBV11-2 and TRBJ1-1; D unresolved. Germline assignment: CDR1 SGHAT and CDR2 FQNNGV. The CDR3 spans 12 residues. V was clipped by 0 bases and J by 4 bases, with 3 bases between them. CDR3 nucleotides: TGTGCCAGCAGCTTAGATCGCACTGAAGCTTTCTTT. This translates into CASSLDRTEAFF.

V is TRBV18 and J is TRBJ2-3, with 10 bases identical to TRBD1. The CDR3 has 15 residues. Germline V gives CDR1 KGHSH, CDR2 LQKENI. V dropped 6 bases and J dropped 2; count of bases not matched to a gene: 5. Here the CDR3 DNA reads TGTGCCAGCTCGTCCGGGACAGGGGACACAGATACGCAGTATTTT. This translates into CASSSGTGDTDTQYF.

CDR3 DNA: TGTGCCAGCAGCTCAGGAGCGGGGAGCTCCTACAATGAGCAGTTCTTC. Translated: CASSSGAGSSYNEQFF. The V gene is TRBV5-4, the J gene TRBJ2-1; 7 positions match TRBD2. Unmatched junction bases numbered 6, after V lost 3 bases and J lost 0 bases. Germline CDR1 is SGHNT and CDR2 is YYREEE (reference sequence). CDR3 size: 16 residues.

The chain couples TRBV28 to TRBJ2-7; perhaps TRBD2 as D (7 bases). V lost 5 bases to trimming and J lost 4 bases, with 12 bases between them. The germline gives CDR1 MDHEN, CDR2 SYDVKM. The CDR3 totals 13 residues. The CDR3 sequence is CASSRGGKYEQYF. CDR3 bases: TGTGCCAGCAGTAGGGGGGGGAAATACGAGCAGTACTTC.

The V gene is TRBV5-1, the J gene TRBJ2-3, with 7 bases lining up with TRBD2. In germline, CDR1 is SGHRS, CDR2 YFSETQ. The CDR3 extends over 16 amino acids. V lost 4 bases to trimming and J lost 4 bases; unmatched junction nucleotides: 12. The CDR3 spells CASSPGRAGVADTQYF. Here the CDR3 DNA reads TGCGCCAGCAGCCCGGGTCGCGCGGGAGTGGCAGATACGCAGTATTTT.

J is TRBJ1-3 and V is TRBV7-2; 7 bases align to TRBD1. Germline trimming cut 5 bases from V and 3 bases from J; bases unmatched to any gene: 4. Germline-derived CDR1 and CDR2 are SGHTA and FQGNSA. The CDR3 contains 14 residues. CDR3 sequence (DNA): TGTGCCAGCAGCACCGGGACAGTTGGAAACACCATATATTTT. The encoded protein is CASSTGTVGNTIYF.

As concerns this clone: Different DNA sequences within this sample yield the same CDR3. CDR3 sequence (DNA): TGTGCCAGCAGGGTAGGGGATTCTAGCAATCAGCCCCAGCATTTT. Encoded protein: CASRVGDSSNQPQHF. V usage is TRBV2 and J usage is TRBJ1-5; maybe TRBD1 (5 bases). V gave up 6 bases and J gave up 0 bases, with 12 bases separating them. Per the germline V gene, CDR1 is SNHLY and CDR2 is FYNNEI. The CDR3 has 15 residues.

The chain recombines TRBV30 with TRBJ2-5, with 8 bases that match TRBD1. The end of the DNA fits TRBJ2-7 better, so the J call may be wrong. Germline V gives CDR1 GTSNPN, CDR2 SVGIG (reference sequence). This CDR3 is 11 amino acids long. This chain's CDR3 is CAWQGADEQYF. In DNA form, the CDR3 reads TGTGCCTGGCAGGGGGCGGACGAGCAGTACTTC.

The chain couples TRBV28 to TRBJ2-7; D may be TRBD1 (7 bases). Germline V lookup: CDR1 MDHEN, CDR2 SYDVKM. The CDR3 has 16 residues. Trimming took 5 bases from V and 6 from J, leaving 23 bases between them. The CDR3 nucleotides read TGTGCCAGCAGTCCCAGGGGCGGGACAGTCCGACGCGAGCAGTACTTC. Amino acid sequence: CASSPRGGTVRREQYF.

The gene calls are TRBV5-6 and TRBJ1-2, with TRBD1 as a possible D gene (6 bases). V was trimmed by 4 bases and J by 3 bases, leaving 10 bases between them. The CDR3 covers 13 residues. CDR1 and CDR2 from the germline V gene are SGHDT and YYEEEE. CDR3 sequence reads: CASSPDRYYGYTF. CDR3 DNA sequence: TGTGCCAGCAGCCCAGACAGGTACTATGGCTACACCTTC.

The chain employs TRBV4-2 and TRBJ1-3, with D perhaps matching TRBD1 (6 bases). Trimming took 3 bases from V and 1 from J, leaving 16 bases between them. Per germline, CDR1 LGHNA and CDR2 YNFKEQ. This CDR3 spans 17 amino acids. The CDR3 nucleotides are TGTGCCAGCAGCCAGGGACATTTTACGTTATCTGGAAACACCATATATTTT. This codes for CASSQGHFTLSGNTIYF.

This clone was detected once. The genes are TRBV7-2 and TRBJ2-7, with 8 bases fitting TRBD1. This CDR3 region has 15 residues. J lost 2 bases, V lost 5 bases, and 8 bases had no gene match. The germline V gene encodes CDR1 SGHTA and CDR2 FQGNSA. The CDR3 nucleotides read TGTGCCAGCAGCCTAAGACAGGGGACACCCTACGAGCAGTACTTC. Its protein is CASSLRQGTPYEQYF.

The chain recombines TRBV28 with TRBJ2-3; TRBD2 might be the D (5 bases). V was pared by 3 bases and J by 10 bases, with 20 bases between. CDR3 length: 15 amino acids. Germline-derived CDR1 and CDR2 are MDHEN and SYDVKM. This chain's CDR3 is CASSLTTTPIDAQYF. CDR3 coding DNA: TGTGCCAGCAGTTTGACTACCACCCCTATTGATGCGCAGTATTTT.

J is TRBJ2-3 and V is TRBV7-9, with 9 bases aligning to TRBD2. V gave up 10 bases and J gave up 1 base; unmatched junction bases: 12. The germline V gene has CDR1 SEHNR and CDR2 FQNEAQ (reference sequence). This CDR3 comprises 16 residues. The CDR3 here is CATLGGRVVGTDTQYF. The CDR3 DNA follows: TGTGCCACCCTTGGCGGGAGGGTGGTCGGCACAGATACGCAGTATTTT.

The J gene is TRBJ1-4, the V gene TRBV6-5, with D hard to call. Germline CDR1 MNHEY, CDR2 SVGAGI. The CDR3 totals 13 residues. Trimming cost V 5 bases and J 7 bases, with 11 bases left between them. CDR3 in amino acids: CASSPLGGEKLFF. CDR3 in DNA: TGTGCCAGCAGTCCCCTTGGCGGTGAAAAACTGTTTTTT.

This clone was picked up a small number of times. This sequence joins TRBV18 and TRBJ2-3; D not resolved. The CDR3 has 14 amino acids. V was pared by 3 bases and J by 2 bases, with 9 bases between. Germline V CDR1 and CDR2: KGHSH, LQKENI. CDR3 protein: CASSPVGYTDTQYF. In DNA form, the CDR3 reads TGTGCCAGCTCACCGGTCGGGTACACAGATACGCAGTATTTT.

This clone was observed a handful of times. The chain carries TRBV6-6 and TRBJ1-3; 7 bases map to TRBD1. Trimming at V came to 7 bases and at J to 0 bases, leaving 3 bases not matched to a gene. CDR1 is MNHNY, CDR2 SVGAGI, per germline (reference sequence). There are 14 residues in the CDR3. The DNA for the CDR3 is TGTGCCAGCAACAGGGACAGCTCTGGAAACACCATATATTTT. Its translation: CASNRDSSGNTIYF.